The next 8 T cell receptor beta chains were all read from a single sample in a study of regulatory T cells in long-lasting Graves disease. HTBI primers from iRepertoire and Arm-PCR of CDR3 regions yielded the TCR beta libraries. One entry per CDR3 protein results from TCRdb running MiXCR on the multiplex PCR reads. The repertoire holds roughly 420,000 distinct CDR3 sequences, with 16% as singletons. Time point in this sample: newly diagnosed GD, antithyroid drugs for less than 3 months. The TCR library was made from RNA extracted from PBMCs. These data were also reused for a study on T cells in Graves' hyperthyroidism and ophthalmopathy.

This specimen consisted of peripheral blood mononuclear cells (PBMCs), obtained at new diagnosis, from a patient treated with antithyroid drugs. These receptors came from a woman between 25 and 40 years old with Graves disease.

V is TRBV4-3 and J is TRBJ1-2, with 9 bases matching TRBD1. V gave up 0 bases and J gave up 8 bases; unmatched junction bases: 16. Germline CDR1 and CDR2: LGHNA and YSLEER. This CDR3 has 18 residues. CDR3 coding DNA: TGCGCCAGCAGCCAAGAAGGGACAGGGACTCGATCCTTCATGGGCTACACCTTC. This gives the protein CASSQEGTGTRSFMGYTF.

This clonotype was detected many times. The rearrangement links TRBV24-1 to TRBJ2-7, with 9 positions matching TRBD1. Germline assignment: CDR1 KGHDR and CDR2 SFDVKD. The V and J ends lost 3 bases and 2 bases, in that order; junction bases with no gene match: 4. The CDR3 has 15 amino acids. The CDR3 bases are TGTGCCACCAGTGATCCGGGACAGGGCACCTACGAGCAGTACTTC. Translation: CATSDPGQGTYEQYF.

This chain uses TRBV7-9 with TRBJ2-7, with TRBD2 identical over 10 bases. V shed 2 bases and J 7 bases; nucleotides not matched to a gene: 2. This CDR3 comprises 13 residues. Germline assignment: CDR1 SEHNR and CDR2 FQNEAQ (reference sequence). CDR3 sequence reads: CASSLTLAGEQYF. The DNA for the CDR3 is TGTGCCAGCAGCTTAACACTAGCGGGAGAGCAGTACTTC. Combining the CDR3 with reference TRBV7-9 and TRBJ2-7 gives the whole variable domain DTGVSQNPRHKITKRGQNVTFRCDPISEHNRLYWYRQTLGQGPEFLTYFQNEAQLEKSRLLSDRFSAERPKGSFSTLEIQRTEQGDSAMYLCASSLTLAGEQYFGPGTRLTVT.

This clonotype was counted at least ten times. The rearrangement joins TRBV3-1 to TRBJ2-3; 11 bases are a match to TRBD2. The CDR3 totals 17 residues. CDR1 is LGHDT, CDR2 YNNKEL, per germline (reference sequence). The junction had 8 bases not matched to a gene; V was cut back by 3 bases and J by 3 bases. CDR3 nucleotides: TGTGCCAGCAGCCAGCTAACCGGGACTAGCGGAACAGATACGCAGTATTTT. It specifies CASSQLTGTSGTDTQYF.

V is TRBV4-2 and J is TRBJ2-1, with a weak D call TRBD2 (6 bases). The germline CDR1 and CDR2 sequences are LGHNA and YNFKEQ. The CDR3 is made up of 16 amino acids. V lost 4 bases and J lost 4, with 17 bases in between. DNA for the CDR3: TGTGCCAGCAGCCGCGGGACTCTCATTATTTACAATGAGCAGTTCTTC. Its translation is CASSRGTLIIYNEQFF.

This clonotype was observed at least ten times. The chain employs TRBV30 and TRBJ1-1; D remains unclear. The CDR3 sequence is 12 residues long. V dropped 0 bases and J dropped 8 bases, with 10 bases sitting between them. Germline V gene lookup returns CDR1 GTSNPN and CDR2 SVGIG (reference sequence). The DNA for the CDR3 is TGTGCCTGGAGTGTACGGGGTATCGAAGCTTTCTTT. This translates into CAWSVRGIEAFF.

This clonotype was counted ten times or more. The gene calls are TRBV11-3 and TRBJ2-2; D gene ambiguous. V lost 3 bases, J lost 1 base, and 9 bases lay in between. CDR3 length: 15 amino acids. Germline V gene lookup returns CDR1 SGHNT and CDR2 YENEEA. The CDR3 loop reads CASSFRSRNTGELFF. Here the CDR3 DNA reads TGTGCCAGCAGCTTTCGGAGTAGGAACACCGGGGAGCTGTTTTTT.

The chain carries TRBV7-2 and TRBJ1-4; TRBD1 matches 7 bases. V was pared by 5 bases and J by 10 bases, with 10 bases of the junction left unmatched. This CDR3 region has 14 residues. In germline, CDR1 is SGHTA, CDR2 FQGNSA. In nucleotides, the CDR3 is TGTGCCAGCAGCGCAGAGACAGGGTCCTTAAAACTGTTTTTT. Its translation is CASSAETGSLKLFF.